This TCR beta chain was recovered during a study of Ad26.COV2.S vaccination and SARS-CoV-2 variants. Overall study: The vaccine Ad26.COV2.S was put into the muscle once, or twice with 56 days between. Study observations and caveats: Placebo recipients had lower spike-specific TCR breadth than vaccine recipients. Participants given vaccine showed non-spike TCR breadth similar to that of placebo recipients.

Indicated treatment: roughly 20 received Ad26.COV2.S at low or high dose, single or two shots; about five received placebo; per-sample allocation not given. Repertoires come from day 63 after the first vaccine or placebo injection. The sample came from a Boston adult aged 18-55 years. This clone was counted a few times. Its cognate antigen is unknown. This CDR3 has 16 amino acids. J gave up 3 bases and V 5 bases, and 10 bases lay outside the gene matches. Germline-derived CDR1 and CDR2 are SEHNR and FQNEAQ (reference sequence). Sequencing used immunoSEQ multiplex PCR; TCRdb keeps in-frame clones, though not all of them. The sample shows 450,000 to 550,000 clones, 89% of them seen only once.

This clonotype was obtained from a person aged 18-60 years who received the Ad26.COV2.S COVID-19 vaccine or a placebo. Source: peripheral blood, taken in a trial of Ad26.COV2.S vaccine versus placebo. The V and J genes are TRBV7-9 and TRBJ2-7, with TRBD2 matching over 10 bases. In DNA, the CDR3 is TGTGCCAGCAGCCACCGACGGACTAGCGGCGGCTACGAGCAGTACTTC. Its protein product is CASSHRRTSGGYEQYF. Using reference TRBV7-9 and TRBJ2-7 for the parts outside the CDR3, the full variable domain is DTGVSQNPRHKITKRGQNVTFRCDPISEHNRLYWYRQTLGQGPEFLTYFQNEAQLEKSRLLSDRFSAERPKGSFSTLEIQRTEQGDSAMYLCASSHRRTSGGYEQYFGPGTRLTVT.